This TCR beta chain was captured in a study of control samples from healthy donors and cancer patients. Assay used: immunoSEQ multiplex PCR; TCRdb lists only in-frame clones, some missing. In the table there are around 110,000 clones, more than 75% of which are singletons. Germline CDR1 reads SGHDT; CDR2 reads YYEEEE. The CDR3 covers 14 residues. Trimming pared 4 bases from V and 1 base from J, leaving 11 bases between. Sample: blood. The sequence was obtained from a woman in her 70s in good health. This rearrangement joins TRBV5-6 to TRBJ1-1; the D gene is possibly TRBD1 (5 bases). For the CDR3, the DNA is TGTGCCAGCAGCCCGTGGGACGGGAACACTGAAGCTTTCTTT. This codes for CASSPWDGNTEAFF. The complete variable domain, with remaining parts taken from reference TRBV5-6 and TRBJ1-1, reads DAGVTQSPTHLIKTRGQQVTLRCSPKSGHDTVSWYQQALGQGPQFIFQYYEEEERQRGNFPDRFSGHQFPNYSSELNVNALLLGDSALYLCASSPWDGNTEAFFGQGTRLTVV.